This T cell receptor beta chain emerged from a study of blood T cell repertoires in COVID-19. About the study: Whether acute or convalescent, the COVID-19 samples came from the United States, Italy and Spain. PBMCs, B-cell-depleted T cells, or T cells provided the cDNA or gDNA that made up the material.

Per the original methods: Amplification from reference gene primers served as the basis for estimated nucleated cell counts. Using immunoSEQ multiplex PCR, the repertoire was profiled, and TCRdb retains in-frame clones only, with some absent. V and J calls plus clone size are reproduced from that table; the DNA served to infer D and trimming. The sample lists 150,000 to 200,000 clones; about 80% were seen once. The J segment lost 6 bases and the V segment lost 8 bases, leaving 14 bases of the junction unmatched. Germline V gives CDR1 MDHEN, CDR2 SYDVKM. This CDR3 is built from 16 residues. Sequencing input: peripheral blood. J is TRBJ1-4 and V is TRBV28; 8 bases are a match to TRBD1. The source is a woman aged 70-85 years with acute or convalescent COVID-19. The chain's CDR3 is CASGYSKQGGDEKLFF. The CDR3 nucleotides are TGTGCCAGCGGATACTCCAAACAGGGGGGGGATGAAAAACTGTTTTTT.